This entry lists 19 T cell receptor beta chains sequenced from one sample in a study of cytotoxic CD8 clonotypes in ibrutinib-treated CLL. Here immunoSEQ multiplex PCR was the method, and the copy in TCRdb shows in-frame clones only, minus some. The sample has tens of thousands of clones, roughly two thirds seen once. The source material was PBMCs, sampled after 12 months of ibrutinib treatment. The receptors come from a human donor with chronic lymphocytic leukemia.

This clone occurred a few times. This chain links TRBV9 with TRBJ2-1, with 8 nucleotides matching TRBD1. The CDR3 is 14 amino acids. Germline-derived CDR1 and CDR2 are SGDLS and YYNGEE. Trimming at V came to 2 bases and at J to 9 bases, leaving 7 bases not matched to a gene. The CDR3 spells CASSVGTGYREQFF. CDR3 bases: TGTGCCAGCAGCGTTGGGACAGGTTATCGTGAGCAGTTCTTC.

The chain employs TRBV7-2 and TRBJ1-5; 7 bases are a match to TRBD1. Germline V lookup: CDR1 SGHTA, CDR2 FQGNSA. Losses at the gene ends were 5 bases for V and 9 bases for J; bases not matched to a gene: 10. The CDR3 is 14 residues long. The CDR3 reads CASSMTGMGPPQHF. CDR3 DNA: TGTGCCAGCAGCATGACAGGGATGGGTCCGCCCCAGCATTTT.

The chain couples TRBV5-8 to TRBJ1-1; tentatively, D is TRBD1 (5 bases). CDR1 SGHTS and CDR2 YDEGEE come from the germline V gene. V was clipped by 2 bases and J by 1 base, with 12 bases between them. This CDR3 contains 15 residues. The CDR3 protein is CASSFSRDWNTEAFF. The CDR3 nucleotides read TGTGCCAGCAGCTTTTCCAGGGACTGGAACACTGAAGCTTTCTTT.

The rearrangement links TRBV30 to TRBJ1-2, with TRBD1 as a possible D gene (5 bases). Trimming cost V 0 bases and J 6 bases, with 11 bases left between them. Germline lookup yields CDR1 GTSNPN and CDR2 SVGIG (reference sequence). The CDR3 length is 13 residues. CDR3 in amino acids: CAWSVPGDHGYTF. DNA of the CDR3: TGTGCCTGGAGTGTACCGGGGGATCATGGCTACACCTTC.

This clone was seen only a few times. The rearrangement links TRBV30 to TRBJ2-5; maybe TRBD2 (6 bases). V dropped 2 bases and J dropped 0 bases, with 13 bases sitting between them. The V gene's germline CDR1 is GTSNPN and CDR2 SVGIG (reference sequence). This CDR3 is built from 15 residues. The CDR3: CAWSPLGGYQETQYF. CDR3 DNA: TGTGCCTGGAGTCCGCTCGGGGGTTACCAAGAGACCCAGTACTTC.

This chain connects TRBV5-6 to TRBJ2-7, with 10 bases matching TRBD1. The V segment lost 0 bases and the J segment 6 bases; nucleotides outside the gene matches: 9. The CDR3 is made up of 16 amino acids. Germline V gene sequence: CDR1 SGHDT, CDR2 YYEEEE. The CDR3 DNA follows: TGTGCCAGCAGCTTGGTCGGGACAGGGGCTTATGGCGAGCAGTACTTC. Translation: CASSLVGTGAYGEQYF. Combining the CDR3 with reference TRBV5-6 and TRBJ2-7 gives the whole variable domain DAGVTQSPTHLIKTRGQQVTLRCSPKSGHDTVSWYQQALGQGPQFIFQYYEEEERQRGNFPDRFSGHQFPNYSSELNVNALLLGDSALYLCASSLVGTGAYGEQYFGPGTRLTVT.

The V call is TRBV10-3, the J call TRBJ1-2, with no clear D. Trimming removed 8 bases at V and 2 bases at J, with 15 bases between. The CDR3 contains 14 residues. The germline gives CDR1 ENHRY, CDR2 SYGVKD. CDR3 coding DNA: TGTGCCATCCAGAAGGAATGGAACAACTATGGCTACACCTTC. Residues: CAIQKEWNNYGYTF.

V is TRBV5-4 and J is TRBJ2-1; no clear D gene. Between the trimmed V and J ends, which lost 1 base and 4 bases, there was a span of 3 bases. This CDR3 has 12 residues. CDR1 is SGHNT, CDR2 YYREEE, per germline (reference sequence). DNA for the CDR3: TGTGCCAGCAGCTTGTCGTACAATGAGCAGTTCTTC. This gives the protein CASSLSYNEQFF.

This clone appeared a single time. V gene TRBV6-1 combines with J gene TRBJ2-3, with 8 bases identical to TRBD1. Germline V gene data show CDR1 as MNHNS and CDR2 as SASEGT. The CDR3 totals 12 residues. V lost 6 bases, J lost 6 bases, and 2 bases stayed unmatched. The CDR3 sequence: CASRRDRDTQYF. CDR3 in DNA: TGTGCCAGCAGGCGGGACAGGGATACGCAGTATTTT.

This clone has only a few counts. The J gene is TRBJ1-5, the V gene TRBV5-1; weak D call: TRBD1 (5 bases). The CDR3 is 15 residues long. V gave up 0 bases and J gave up 3 bases, with 10 bases separating them. Germline CDR1 SGHRS, CDR2 YFSETQ. CDR3 sequence reads: CASSLEGIDNQPQHF. CDR3 DNA sequence: TGCGCCAGCAGCTTGGAGGGGATTGACAATCAGCCCCAGCATTTT.

In its sample, this clone was seen a few times. The chain employs TRBV19 and TRBJ1-1; 7 bases map to TRBD1. The V and J ends lost 5 bases and 5 bases, in that order; junction bases with no gene match: 5. The CDR3 totals 13 residues. CDR1 LNHDA and CDR2 SQIVND come from the germline V gene (reference sequence). CDR3 bases: TGTGCCAGTAGTTCAGGACAGGCGACTGAAGCTTTCTTT. Protein product: CASSSGQATEAFF.

V and J are TRBV5-4 and TRBJ1-1; D call uncertain. The CDR3 spans 11 residues. Germline V gene data show CDR1 as SGHNT and CDR2 as YYREEE (reference sequence). V was pared by 0 bases and J by 12 bases, with 9 bases between. The CDR3 sequence is CASSLAGTSFF. The DNA for the CDR3 is TGTGCCAGCAGCTTGGCGGGAACTTCTTTCTTT.

This clone was seen only a few times. The J gene is TRBJ1-2, the V gene TRBV5-6, with D hard to call. The CDR3 is 16 amino acids. Germline V gives CDR1 SGHDT, CDR2 YYEEEE. V lost 1 base to trimming and J lost 3 bases, with 16 bases between them. The CDR3 loop is CASSLTVGWQYYGYTF. The CDR3 DNA reads TGTGCCAGCAGCTTGACGGTGGGTTGGCAGTACTATGGCTACACCTTC.

This rearrangement joins TRBV7-2 to TRBJ2-5; D may match TRBD1 or TRBD2 (5 bases each). The CDR3 runs to 14 residues. Germline CDR1 and CDR2: SGHTA and FQGNSA. V lost 4 bases and J lost 4, with 13 bases in between. In nucleotides, the CDR3 is TGTGCCAGCAGCTCAGGGTCGGGGTCAGAGACCCAGTACTTC. This encodes CASSSGSGSETQYF.

This chain joins TRBV30 and TRBJ2-7; 8 bases line up with TRBD1. V lost 2 bases, J lost 2 bases, and 14 bases stayed unmatched. Germline V CDR1 and CDR2: GTSNPN, SVGIG (reference sequence). CDR3 size: 17 residues. CDR3 amino acids: CAWSTRGGTGTTYEQYF. The CDR3 DNA is TGTGCCTGGAGTACAAGGGGTGGGACAGGAACCACCTACGAGCAGTACTTC.

V usage is TRBV19 and J usage is TRBJ1-2; D is ambiguous. V lost 0 bases and J lost 8, with 13 bases in between. Looked up from germline, CDR1 is LNHDA and CDR2 is SQIVND (reference sequence). This CDR3 comprises 14 residues. The CDR3 reads CASSIDSANRGYTF. CDR3 DNA: TGTGCCAGTAGTATAGATTCCGCTAATCGGGGCTACACCTTC.

There are a few counts of this clone. This chain uses TRBV9 with TRBJ2-1; 7 positions match TRBD1. CDR3 size: 16 residues. Germline V lookup: CDR1 SGDLS, CDR2 YYNGEE. Trimming at V came to 2 bases and at J to 4 bases, leaving 9 bases not matched to a gene. CDR3 in DNA: TGTGCCAGCAGCGTGACCCGGGACAGCACATACAATGAGCAGTTCTTC. Protein product: CASSVTRDSTYNEQFF.

CDR3 coding DNA: TGTGCCAGCAGCGTATTAAAGGGGAATACCCCAGATACGCAGTATTTT. Its translation: CASSVLKGNTPDTQYF. The chain is built from TRBV9 and TRBJ2-3; TRBD1 might be the D (5 bases). V lost 1 base and J lost 4, with 16 bases in between. This CDR3 spans 16 amino acids. Germline V lookup: CDR1 SGDLS, CDR2 YYNGEE. The entire variable domain, with the rest obtained from reference TRBV9 and TRBJ2-3, is as follows: DSGVTQTPKHLITATGQRVTLRCSPRSGDLSVYWYQQSLDQGLQFLIQYYNGEERAKGNILERFSAQQFPDLHSELNLSSLELGDSALYFCASSVLKGNTPDTQYFGPGTRLTVL.

The chain joins TRBV9 to TRBJ2-1; TRBD2 matches 10 bases. From germline, CDR1 is SGDLS and CDR2 YYNGEE. V lost 3 bases and J lost 4; bases outside the gene matches: 7. This CDR3 region has 16 residues. CDR3 loop: CASSGGGLADYNEQFF. In nucleotides, the CDR3 is TGTGCCAGCAGCGGGGGAGGACTAGCGGATTACAATGAGCAGTTCTTC.